The sequence of this T cell receptor beta chain was determined in a study of graft-versus-host responses after intestinal transplantation. Overall study: Recipients obtained multivisceral, liver-intestinal, or isolated intestinal transplants. Anti-thymocyte globulin induction, then tacrolimus and steroids for around three years, went to all recipients.

Data came from immunoSEQ multiplex PCR; TCRdb stores just in-frame clones and leaves some out. The table lists around 5,400 clones, approximately 70% of them singletons. The CDR3 loop spans 15 amino acids. Trimming removed 2 bases from V and 3 bases from J; junction bases left unmatched: 3. CDR1 LNHNV and CDR2 YYDKDF come from the germline V gene (reference sequence). The chain links TRBV15 to TRBJ2-2; TRBD1 agrees at 7 bases. Specimen: PBMCs, collected around 300 days after intestinal transplant. This TCR derives from a human patient who received an intestinal transplant, so some T cells may come from the graft donor. CDR3 region: CATSRTGTDTGELFF. CDR3 bases: TGTGCCACCAGCAGAACCGGGACAGACACCGGGGAGCTGTTTTTT.